This TCR beta chain was sequenced during a study of technical replicates of blood from several donors. Germline V gene lookup returns CDR1 MNHEY and CDR2 SVGAGI. The CDR3 is 13 residues long. V lost 5 bases to trimming and J lost 6 bases; unmatched junction nucleotides: 5. The method was immunoSEQ multiplex PCR; TCRdb's version includes in-frame clones alone and lacks a portion of them. The sample consists of tens of thousands of clones, 98% of them appearing once. The chain uses TRBV6-5 and TRBJ2-3, with TRBD1 matching 7 bases. The source material was T cells isolated from PBMCs. The receptor comes from a human donor in good health. The CDR3 spells CASSRTGVDTQYF. The CDR3, as DNA: TGTGCCAGCAGTAGAACAGGGGTGGATACGCAGTATTTT.